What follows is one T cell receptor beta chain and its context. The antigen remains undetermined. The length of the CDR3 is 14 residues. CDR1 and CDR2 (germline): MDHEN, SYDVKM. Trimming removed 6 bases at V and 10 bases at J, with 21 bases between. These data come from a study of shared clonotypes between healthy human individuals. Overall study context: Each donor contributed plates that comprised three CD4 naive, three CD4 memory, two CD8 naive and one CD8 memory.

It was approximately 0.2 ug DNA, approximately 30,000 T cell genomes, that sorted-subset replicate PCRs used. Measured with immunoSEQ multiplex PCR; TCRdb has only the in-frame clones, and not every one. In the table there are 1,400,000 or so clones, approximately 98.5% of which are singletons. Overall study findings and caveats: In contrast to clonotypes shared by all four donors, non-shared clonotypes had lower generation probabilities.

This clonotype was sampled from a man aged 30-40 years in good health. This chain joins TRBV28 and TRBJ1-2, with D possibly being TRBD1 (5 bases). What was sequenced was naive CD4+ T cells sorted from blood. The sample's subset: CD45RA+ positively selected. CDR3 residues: CASRRGGQPIDYTF. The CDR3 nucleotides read TGTGCCAGCAGGAGGGGCGGACAACCGATTGACTACACCTTC.